A single T cell receptor (beta chain) is shown here with its context. Its antigen is as yet unknown. Germline V gives CDR1 MNHEY, CDR2 SVGAGI. The CDR3 consists of 16 residues. Germline trimming cut 4 bases from V and 3 bases from J; bases unmatched to any gene: 9. These data come from a study of T cell responses to AZD1222 COVID-19 vaccine. Looking at the study overall: Second-dose timings of about 4 or about 12 weeks were pooled.

The study, taken as a whole, reports: Possibly, clonal diversity was underestimated; donors were largely white British and included more females.

Some clones are missing from TCRdb's copy, which holds only in-frame ones; the method was immunoSEQ multiplex PCR. Here the sample spans 120,000 to 150,000 clones, roughly nine tenths being singletons. The source was peripheral blood, collected on day 0 of AZD1222 vaccination. The TCR comes from an adult in good health. The chain joins TRBV6-5 to TRBJ1-5, with 7 bases lining up with TRBD1. The CDR3 protein is CASSSLVGQSNQPQHF. CDR3 in DNA: TGTGCCAGCAGTTCATTGGTGGGACAGTCCAATCAGCCCCAGCATTTT.